What follows are 18 T cell receptor beta chains derived from one specimen sequenced in a study of T cells in Graves' hyperthyroidism and ophthalmopathy. Amplified TCR beta CDR3 regions derived from RNA transcripts. The primer set for the first-round RT-PCR of the TCR CDR3 was HTBI. One entry per CDR3 protein results from TCRdb running MiXCR on the multiplex PCR reads. The profile covers around 400,000 distinct CDR3 sequences, with about 25% appearing a single time and around 67% taken by the ten largest. The sequenced sample consisted of blood. The receptor source for this set is a man aged 45-65 years with Graves' hyperthyroidism.

This clonotype was found many times. The gene calls are TRBV3-1 and TRBJ2-5; no clear D gene. V lost 0 bases and J 5 bases, leaving 4 bases between the germline ends. This CDR3 is built from 12 residues. Germline-derived CDR1 and CDR2 are LGHDT and YNNKEL (reference sequence). The CDR3 reads CASSQDTETQYF. In DNA, the CDR3 is TGTGCCAGCAGCCAAGATACGGAGACCCAGTACTTC.

This clonotype has a count of ten or more. In DNA form, the CDR3 reads TGTGCCAGCAGTCCTCCCCTAGCCAAAAACATTCAGTACTTC. It yields the protein CASSPPLAKNIQYF. This chain connects TRBV28 to TRBJ2-4, with D hard to call. V was trimmed by 5 bases and J by 0 bases, leaving 8 bases between them. The CDR3 covers 14 residues. Per germline, CDR1 MDHEN and CDR2 SYDVKM.

This chain links TRBV9 with TRBJ1-4; 7 bases agree with TRBD1. Germline loops: CDR1 SGDLS, CDR2 YYNGEE. The CDR3 runs to 15 residues. V trimming: 0 bases; J trimming: 5 bases; junction bases outside the gene matches: 4. The CDR3 DNA sequence: TGTGCCAGCAGCGTAGAGGGACAGCCGAATGAAAAACTGTTTTTT. This translates into CASSVEGQPNEKLFF.

The genes are TRBV28 and TRBJ2-7, with D possibly TRBD2 on 6 matching bases. V was cut by 4 bases and J by 0 bases, with 10 bases left in between. Germline CDR1 reads MDHEN; CDR2 reads SYDVKM. The CDR3 is 14 residues long. The CDR3 reads CASSWDLTSYEQYF. The CDR3 nucleotides read TGTGCCAGCAGTTGGGACTTAACCTCCTACGAGCAGTACTTC.

This clonotype was counted many times. This chain connects TRBV11-2 to TRBJ2-1, with 10 bases matching TRBD2. Trimming removed 5 bases from V and 10 bases from J; junction bases left unmatched: 5. Germline-derived CDR1 and CDR2 are SGHAT and FQNNGV. CDR3 length: 13 residues. The CDR3: CASSLKREGEQFF. CDR3 in DNA: TGTGCCAGCAGCCTAAAGCGGGAGGGGGAGCAGTTCTTC.

This clonotype was observed a few times. The chain joins TRBV5-1 to TRBJ1-1; D not certain. The germline V and J ends were trimmed by 4 bases and 4 bases, with 17 bases remaining between them. The CDR3 is 15 amino acids. The germline V gene encodes CDR1 SGHRS and CDR2 YFSETQ. In DNA form, the CDR3 reads TGCGCCAGCAGCCCTGACCTAAAAGGGATCACTGAAGCTTTCTTT. Translating it yields CASSPDLKGITEAFF.

About this clonotype: An end of the junction differs from the germline gene, which may be a read error. The rearrangement joins TRBV6-1 to TRBJ2-1, with 10 bases lining up with TRBD1. This CDR3 has 17 amino acids. CDR1 MNHNS and CDR2 SASEGT come from the germline V gene. CDR3 DNA: TGTGCCACCAGTGGTACCCGGGACAGGGGTTTATACAATGAGCAGTTCTTC. Translation: CATSGTRDRGLYNEQFF.

The V and J genes are TRBV5-1 and TRBJ2-5, with 11 bases identical to TRBD2. Trimming took 5 bases from V and 5 from J; bases not matched to a gene: 8. Germline CDR1 SGHRS, CDR2 YFSETQ. The CDR3 loop spans 15 amino acids. The CDR3 nucleotides read TGCGCCAGCAGAATTAGCGGGAGGGCCGTCGAGACCCAGTACTTC. This codes for CASRISGRAVETQYF.

The rearrangement links TRBV27 to TRBJ2-1; D not resolved. The CDR3 is made up of 14 amino acids. Germline V lookup: CDR1 MNHEY, CDR2 SMNVEV (reference sequence). Between the trimmed V and J ends, which lost 0 bases and 7 bases, there was a span of 10 bases. CDR3 sequence: CASSLSGWGNEQFF. CDR3 DNA sequence: TGTGCCAGCAGTTTATCCGGGTGGGGTAATGAGCAGTTCTTC.

This clonotype was counted many times. V and J are TRBV20-1 and TRBJ2-7; tentative D call: TRBD1 (5 bases). V lost 2 bases and J lost 4, with 6 bases in between. This CDR3 region has 11 residues. Germline assignment: CDR1 DFQATT and CDR2 SNEGSKA (reference sequence). The CDR3 here is CSARQGYEQYF. CDR3 bases: TGCAGTGCTAGACAGGGTTACGAGCAGTACTTC.

Turning to this clonotype: This sequence may be a read error, since a much larger clone differs from it by one base. The chain uses TRBV12-3 or TRBV12-4 and TRBJ2-7; tentative D call: TRBD2 (5 bases). This CDR3 spans 14 amino acids. V was pared by 6 bases and J by 0 bases, with 12 bases between. CDR3 in DNA: TGTGCCAGCAGCCCGTATAGCGCCTCCTACGAGCAGTACTTC. Translating gives CASSPYSASYEQYF.

The J gene is TRBJ2-5, the V gene TRBV19; 12 bases align to TRBD2. Per germline, CDR1 LNHDA and CDR2 SQIVND (reference sequence). This CDR3 contains 14 residues. With 9 bases clipped from V and 2 bases from J, the junction kept 4 bases outside the gene matches. CDR3 DNA: TGTGCCAGCGGACTAGCGGGGACGCAAGAGACCCAGTACTTC. This gives the protein CASGLAGTQETQYF.

The V and J genes are TRBV19 and TRBJ2-5; 7 nucleotides align to TRBD1. The CDR3 runs 17 residues. Germline lookup yields CDR1 LNHDA and CDR2 SQIVND (reference sequence). V was pared by 3 bases and J by 1 base, with 11 bases of the junction left unmatched. Here the CDR3 DNA reads TGTGCCAGTAGTATGGATTCTCGGGGACAGACCCAAGAGACCCAGTACTTC. It codes for CASSMDSRGQTQETQYF. The full variable domain, completed using reference TRBV19 and TRBJ2-5, is DGGITQSPKYLFRKEGQNVTLSCEQNLNHDAMYWYRQDPGQGLRLIYYSQIVNDFQKGDIAEGYSVSREKKESFPLTVTSAQKNPTAFYLCASSMDSRGQTQETQYFGPGTRLLVL.

This clonotype was seen a few times. This chain links TRBV20-1 with TRBJ2-3, with D perhaps matching TRBD2 (6 bases). The CDR3 consists of 15 residues. Trimming stripped 6 bases from V and 5 bases from J, with 21 bases between. Germline V lookup: CDR1 DFQATT, CDR2 SNEGSKA (reference sequence). Here the CDR3 reads CSAQEPSGVGDTQYF. The CDR3 DNA follows: TGCAGTGCCCAAGAACCATCGGGAGTTGGAGATACGCAGTATTTT.

This chain links TRBV10-2 with TRBJ2-5; D is tentatively TRBD1 or TRBD2 (6 bases each). V lost 0 bases to trimming and J lost 5 bases, with 16 bases between them. This CDR3 region has 16 residues. Germline V lookup: CDR1 WSHSY, CDR2 SAAADI. This CDR3 reads CASSESGPGAAETQYF. For the CDR3, the DNA is TGCGCCAGCAGTGAGTCAGGACCGGGGGCGGCGGAGACCCAGTACTTC.

There are a few counts of this clonotype. The rearrangement joins TRBV7-3 to TRBJ2-3; 13 bases fit TRBD2. The J segment lost 5 bases and the V segment lost 2 bases, leaving 7 bases of the junction unmatched. The CDR3 is 17 amino acids. Germline V CDR1 and CDR2: SGHTA, FQGTGA. The CDR3 nucleotides are TGTGCCAGCAGCTTAGACGGGACTAGCGGGATCGAAGATACGCAGTATTTT. Encoded protein: CASSLDGTSGIEDTQYF.

This clonotype has just a few counts. The chain employs TRBV12-3 or TRBV12-4 and TRBJ2-1; 10 bases are shared with TRBD2. The junction had 8 bases not matched to a gene; V was cut back by 7 bases and J by 5 bases. This CDR3 is built from 15 residues. The CDR3 DNA sequence: TGTGCCAGCACCGAACTAGCGGGGTCCCACAATGAGCAGTTCTTC. It encodes CASTELAGSHNEQFF.

This clonotype was seen ten or more times. The chain joins TRBV2 to TRBJ2-3, with 7 bases matching TRBD1. The germline CDR1 and CDR2 sequences are SNHLY and FYNNEI. The CDR3 is made up of 14 amino acids. The V gene end was trimmed by 4 bases and the J gene end by 1 base; junction bases not matched to a gene: 2. The DNA of the CDR3 is TGTGCCAGCAGTGTTACAGGGGGCACAGATACGCAGTATTTT. It encodes CASSVTGGTDTQYF.